Listed below are T cell receptor beta chains from one sample, sequenced in a study of T-cell reconstitution after alpha-beta-depleted transplantation in children. TCRdb recomputed calls from the PCR reads with MiXCR, one row per CDR3 protein. The sample records 190,000 or so distinct CDR3 sequences, 6% to 7% being singletons. The sequencing here drew on PBMCs from the stem cell graft donor, taken from the stem cell graft. These receptors were collected from a human donor who donated a stem cell graft to a child with Wiskott-Aldrich syndrome. The conserved cysteine and the conserved F or W are not part of the CDR3 here. Fields, in order: J gene, V gene, CDR3 protein.

>TRBJ1-1|TRBV12-3/TRBV12-4
ASTYRTGGSEAF
>TRBJ2-1|TRBV5-1
ASSSGLANNEQF
>TRBJ1-2|TRBV5-1
ASSLVGEDGYT
>TRBJ2-3|TRBV4-2
ASSRWTSGVSQDTQY
>TRBJ2-3|TRBV20-1
SAAGASGGAKRDTQY
>TRBJ1-2|TRBV20-1
SARDISGYGYT
>TRBJ2-3|TRBV6-2/TRBV6-3
ASSYRRTDTDTQY
>TRBJ1-2|TRBV20-1
SARRQEQGYSDGYT
>TRBJ2-1|TRBV5-1
ASSLPSGGPKGQF
>TRBJ2-5|TRBV5-1
ASSLAGTTEETQY
>TRBJ2-3|TRBV20-1
SAARLAGGPGTDTQY
>TRBJ2-1|TRBV28
ASSLWSLAGNEQF
>TRBJ2-2|TRBV2
ASSEAIQRFGELF
>TRBJ2-3|TRBV20-1
SATPGGGHSTDTQY
>TRBJ1-5|TRBV27
ASSVQSNQPQH
>TRBJ2-7|TRBV20-1
SARDPGYGPYEQY
>TRBJ2-1|TRBV18
ASSQQDEQF
>TRBJ1-5|TRBV6-5
ASSLQGFNQPQH
>TRBJ2-7|TRBV7-9
ASSERTGRAVEQY
>TRBJ2-2|TRBV12-3/TRBV12-4
ASSLTSGRGGQFTGELF
>TRBJ2-3|TRBV5-1
ASSLVPYTDTQY
>TRBJ2-7|TRBV28
ASTADREGEQY
>TRBJ2-5|TRBV4-3
ASSQAPLAGQETQY
>TRBJ2-2|TRBV5-6
ASSQLGVSTGELF
>TRBJ2-5|TRBV11-2
ASSPDSPGETQY
>TRBJ2-3|TRBV4-3
ASSQELPPGTDTQY
>TRBJ2-2|TRBV18
ASSPPGTRNTGELF
>TRBJ2-1|TRBV12-3/TRBV12-4
ASTILTGGTEQF
>TRBJ1-5|TRBV6-1
ASSPGQGRGGQPQH
>TRBJ1-1|TRBV12-3/TRBV12-4
ASRADLQTWAF
>TRBJ2-3|TRBV7-6
ASSQPRWDTQY
>TRBJ1-2|TRBV12-3/TRBV12-4
ASSLAQGSNYGYT
>TRBJ1-2|TRBV30
AGSMTENYGYT
>TRBJ2-7|TRBV7-2
ASSPDRGDEQY
>TRBJ2-1|TRBV2
ASSEPRTSSDNEQF
>TRBJ1-1|TRBV29-1
SVERQLNTEAF
>TRBJ1-1|TRBV12-3/TRBV12-4
ASSFYQGTEAF
>TRBJ2-2|TRBV12-3/TRBV12-4
ASTWAGKTGELF
>TRBJ2-3|TRBV7-8
ASSVGRGAQY
>TRBJ2-5|TRBV27
ASSPLRGRGQGQETQY
>TRBJ2-1|TRBV4-2
ASSFRSGTGEYNEQF
>TRBJ2-7|TRBV20-1
SATNRDSSYEQY
>TRBJ1-1|TRBV5-1
ASRGGLGDGEAF
>TRBJ1-4|TRBV2
ASRSHRAGDEKLF
>TRBJ2-1|TRBV19
ASRTQTGEQF